This T cell receptor beta chain comes out of a study of beta chain features in type 1 diabetes. The wider study: Comparable age, gender and cell yields were observed in patients relative to healthy donors.

The study reverse transcribed the entire isolated RNA, so it sequenced expressed TCRB transcripts. Mean read depth for naive, central memory and regulatory T cell samples was 3.5 million or so reads. Libraries were prepared by immunoSEQ multiplex PCR; TCRdb keeps only in-frame clonotypes and omits some of them. Of nearly 700,000 clones listed, 13% are singletons. Study observations and caveats: Type 1 diabetes patients had TCRB CDR3s that were shorter (moderately but significantly so) in all four CD4+ subsets. A closer apparent resemblance between naive, central memory and Treg TCRB repertoires was seen in patients than in healthy donors. cDNA-based sequencing might over-represent cells highly expressing TCR.

With respect to this clone: Its antigen remains unidentified. This specimen includes other DNA sequences encoding the same CDR3.

The sequencing sample was made of naive CD4+ T cells from blood. This sequence was found in a man between 18 and 35 years old with type 1 diabetes.

Here the CDR3 reads CAWSVAYEQYF. The CDR3 DNA reads as TGTGCCTGGAGTGTCGCCTACGAGCAGTACTTC. This chain connects TRBV30 to TRBJ2-7, with D hard to call. Germline CDR1 and CDR2: GTSNPN and SVGIG (reference sequence). The length of the CDR3 is 11 residues. V gave up 0 bases and J gave up 2 bases, with 2 bases separating them.